The present TCR beta chain was sequenced within a study of blood T cells in healthy people across ages. J lost 1 base, V lost 8 bases, and 7 bases had no gene match. Germline V gene data show CDR1 as MNHEY and CDR2 as SVGAGI. CDR3 length equals 14 residues. With a J-beta primer mix and a sample-barcoded 5' primer, a second PCR ran roughly 7 to 11 cycles. TCRdb redid the calling of the 5' RACE reads with MiXCR, one entry per CDR3 protein. Here the sample spans about 590,000 distinct CDR3 sequences, about 30% being singletons. Study-wide results and limits: Donors of long life had a larger count of naive CD4+ cells and greater diversity than aged donors.

This clonotype was found many times. Its antigen is unidentified. The sample comprised blood. This TCR derives from a woman aged 80 or over in good health. The chain is built from TRBV6-5 and TRBJ1-2, with TRBD1 matching over 7 bases. The CDR3 region is CASRQGSLNYGYTF. DNA of the CDR3: TGTGCCAGCCGACAGGGTTCCCTTAACTATGGCTACACCTTC.